Sequencing of this T cell receptor (beta chain) was carried out in a study of T cell repertoires in cytomegalovirus infection. Comment on this clonotype: Its specificity is not known. Germline is not matched at one junction end, which may reflect a read error.

This CDR3 has 15 residues. In germline, CDR1 is MNHEY, CDR2 SMNVEV (reference sequence). TCRdb used MiXCR to reprocess the reads, holding one entry per CDR3 protein. There are about 830,000 distinct CDR3 sequences in the sample; around a third occur only once, and roughly 12% lies in the top ten. This sample comprised cultured CD8+ T cells from PBMCs, obtained from culture after CMV antigen stimulation. The receptor comes from a human donor in good health (CMV status not recorded). Some clones in this sample may be carry-over from other donors' samples. The chain couples TRBV27 to TRBJ2-1; 8 positions match TRBD1. CDR3 sequence reads: CANSSDRDSYNEQFF. In DNA, the CDR3 is TGTGCCAACAGTTCGGACAGGGATTCCTACAATGAGCAGTTCTTC.